This T cell receptor beta chain was obtained from a study of T cells in localized non-small cell lung cancer. The assay was immunoSEQ multiplex PCR, and TCRdb's table has in-frame clones only and misses some. The table has around 35,000 clones, approximately 93% seen once. Trimming took 5 bases from V and 6 from J, leaving 18 bases between them. This CDR3 comprises 15 residues. Germline CDR1 SGHNT, CDR2 YENEEA. Study-level points and caveats: In adjacent lung, a median about 54 of the top 100 tumor clones were found. Uninvolved adjacent lung, not tumor, had the highest T cell clonality.

Worth noting for this clone: Its antigen is still unknown.

This sample comprised peripheral blood, obtained before any cancer treatment. This clonotype was sampled from an older female donor with stage I lung adenocarcinoma. The chain couples TRBV11-3 to TRBJ2-3; D might be TRBD2 (5 bases). Here the CDR3 DNA reads TGTGCCAGCAGCCGTAGCGCGGGCGAAAGGGATACGCAGTATTTT. This translates into CASSRSAGERDTQYF.